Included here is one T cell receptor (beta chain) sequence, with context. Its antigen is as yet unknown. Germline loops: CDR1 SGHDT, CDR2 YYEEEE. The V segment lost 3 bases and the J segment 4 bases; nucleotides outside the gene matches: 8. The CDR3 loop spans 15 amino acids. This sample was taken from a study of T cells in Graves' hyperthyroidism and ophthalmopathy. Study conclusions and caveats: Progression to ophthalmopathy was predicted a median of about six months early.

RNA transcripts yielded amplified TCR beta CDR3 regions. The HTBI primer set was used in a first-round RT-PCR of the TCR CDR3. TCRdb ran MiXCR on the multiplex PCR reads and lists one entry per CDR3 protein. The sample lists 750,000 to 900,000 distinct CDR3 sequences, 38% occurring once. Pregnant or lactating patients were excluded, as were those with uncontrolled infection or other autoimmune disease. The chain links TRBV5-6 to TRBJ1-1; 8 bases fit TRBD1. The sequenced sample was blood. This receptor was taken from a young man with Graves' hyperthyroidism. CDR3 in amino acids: CASSWAGTGPTEAFF. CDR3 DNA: TGTGCCAGCAGCTGGGCCGGGACAGGTCCCACTGAAGCTTTCTTT. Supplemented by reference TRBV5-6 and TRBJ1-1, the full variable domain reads DAGVTQSPTHLIKTRGQQVTLRCSPKSGHDTVSWYQQALGQGPQFIFQYYEEEERQRGNFPDRFSGHQFPNYSSELNVNALLLGDSALYLCASSWAGTGPTEAFFGQGTRLTVV.